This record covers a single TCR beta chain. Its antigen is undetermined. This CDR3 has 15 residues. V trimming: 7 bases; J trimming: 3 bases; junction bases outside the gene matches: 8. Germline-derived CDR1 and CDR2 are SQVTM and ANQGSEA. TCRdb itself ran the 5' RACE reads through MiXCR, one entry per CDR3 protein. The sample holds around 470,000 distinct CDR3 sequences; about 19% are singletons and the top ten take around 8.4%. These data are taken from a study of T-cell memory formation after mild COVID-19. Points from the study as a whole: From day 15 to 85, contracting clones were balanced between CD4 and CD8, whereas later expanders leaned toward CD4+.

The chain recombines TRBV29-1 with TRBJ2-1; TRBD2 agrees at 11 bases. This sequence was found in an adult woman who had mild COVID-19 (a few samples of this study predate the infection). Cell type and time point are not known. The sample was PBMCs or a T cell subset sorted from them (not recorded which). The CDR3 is CSGLGGTSGYNEQFF. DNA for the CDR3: TGCAGCGGGTTAGGAGGGACTAGCGGCTACAATGAGCAGTTCTTC.